These T cell receptor beta chains were read from a single sample in a study of T cell responses to AZD1222 COVID-19 vaccine. Sequencing used immunoSEQ multiplex PCR; TCRdb keeps in-frame clones, though not all of them. The repertoire has approximately 60,000 clones, 76% of them found once; the top ten carry around 15%. Sequencing was performed on peripheral blood, taken on day 0 of AZD1222 vaccination. Source of these receptors: an adult in good health. The CDR3 runs from the conserved cysteine through the conserved F or W. Fields, in order: V gene, clone size, D gene, J gene, CDR3 DNA, CDR3 protein. D genes are given only for firm matches. Only part of the rows carry a size: once, few, many, or a class if the clone is expanded.

>TRBV6-5|-|-|TRBJ1-2
TGTGCCAGCAGTTACACCCTTATAAGCTATGGCTACACCTTC
CASSYTLISYGYTF
>TRBV12-3/TRBV12-4|-|-|TRBJ1-2
TGTGCCAGCAGTTTAGGACCATACTATGGCTACACCTTC
CASSLGPYYGYTF
>TRBV10-1|-|-|TRBJ2-1
TGCGCCAGCCGGGGCCCCACGAGGTGGGGTATCACCTACAATGAGCAGTTCTTC
CASRGPTRWGITYNEQFF
>TRBV6-5|-|TRBD1|TRBJ2-7
TGTGCCAGCAGGGGACAGGGGTACGAGCAGTACTTC
CASRGQGYEQYF
>TRBV6-1|-|-|TRBJ1-6
TGTGCCAGCAGTGTAAATCCAGGGACGGGGAATTCACCCCTCCACTTT
CASSVNPGTGNSPLHF
>TRBV7-3|-|-|TRBJ2-5
TGTGCCAGCAGCTTACGCCGCTGGGAGACCCAGTACTTC
CASSLRRWETQYF
>TRBV4-1|once|TRBD1|TRBJ1-5
TGCGCCAGCAGCCAAACACCGGGACAGGGCGGGCAGCCCCAGCATTTT
CASSQTPGQGGQPQHF
>TRBV7-6|-|-|TRBJ1-1
TGTGCCAGCAGCTCCCCGGGGGGGATGAACACTGAAGCTTTCTTT
CASSSPGGMNTEAFF
>TRBV24-1|-|TRBD1|TRBJ2-1
TGTGCCACCGGCTGGGGACAGGGGACGAGCAATGAGCAGTTCTTC
CATGWGQGTSNEQFF
>TRBV27|few|-|TRBJ2-1
TGTGCCACCCGATATGGGCCTCGAAAGGATGAGCAGTTCTTC
CATRYGPRKDEQFF
>TRBV7-9|-|-|TRBJ2-1
TGTGCCAGCAGGGCGGGCCCAGTCTACAATGAGCAGTTCTTC
CASRAGPVYNEQFF
>TRBV7-9|-|-|TRBJ2-7
TGTGCCAGCAGCTTAGTTGACGGAGGGGCCAAGGGCGAGCAGTACTTC
CASSLVDGGAKGEQYF
>TRBV4-1|-|TRBD1|TRBJ2-7
TGCGCCAGCAGCTTCGGACAGGGCGAGGGCTACGAGCAGTACTTC
CASSFGQGEGYEQYF
>TRBV9|-|-|TRBJ1-1
TGTGCCAGCAGCGTAGCTCCCATGGGAGTGAACACTGAAGCTTTCTTT
CASSVAPMGVNTEAFF
>TRBV28|-|-|TRBJ1-5
TGTGCCAGCAGCCTATGGACAGCTAGCAATCAGCCCCAGCATTTT
CASSLWTASNQPQHF
>TRBV6-5|-|-|TRBJ2-4
TGTGCCAGCAGTAGCCACATTCAAGGGGACATTCAGTACTTC
CASSSHIQGDIQYF
>TRBV2|-|-|TRBJ2-1
TGTGCCAGCAGTGAAGGGGGGACCTCCTACAATGAGCAGTTCTTC
CASSEGGTSYNEQFF
>TRBV12-3/TRBV12-4|-|TRBD1|TRBJ1-2
TGTGCCAGCACCCGACAGGGCGGTGGCTACACCTTC
CASTRQGGGYTF
>TRBV13|few|TRBD1|TRBJ2-2
TGTGCCAGCAGCGTAGTAGACAGGGTGAACACCGGGGAGCTGTTTTTT
CASSVVDRVNTGELFF
>TRBV4-1|once|-|TRBJ1-2
TGCGCCAGCAGCCAAGTATTCCCTGAGTCTGGCTACACCTTC
CASSQVFPESGYTF
>TRBV4-3|-|-|TRBJ2-7
TGCGCCAGCAGCCTGGGCCTTACCTACGAGCAGTACTTC
CASSLGLTYEQYF
>TRBV5-4|-|-|TRBJ2-7
TGTGCCAGCAGCGATGACTCCTACGAGCAGTACTTC
CASSDDSYEQYF
>TRBV7-8|-|-|TRBJ1-6
TGTGCCAGCAGCTTAGGGGGCCACGGGAACTATAATTCACCCCTCCACTTT
CASSLGGHGNYNSPLHF